The clone carrying this T cell receptor beta chain was seen a few times. Its antigen remains unidentified. Reverse transcription of extracted RNA yielded cDNA, which provided the sequencing template. Sequencing was performed with immunoSEQ multiplex PCR; in TCRdb, only in-frame clones are kept and a portion is missing. This table has 110,000 to 150,000 clones, around 60% appearing once. PBMCs served as the source from which CD4+ and CD8+ T cells were sorted. The entry originates in a study of CD8+ T cells in alopecia areata. Whole-study context: Those treated were given oral tofacitinib at 5 to 10 mg twice daily.

Trimming stripped 5 bases from V and 5 bases from J, with 16 bases between. CDR3 size: 15 residues. Germline CDR1 and CDR2: LNHDA and SQIVND (reference sequence). Study-wide results and caveats: With patients, TCR sharing proved less clear than in mice, a difference possibly related to HLA. Sequences from scalp samples also cover resident alphabeta T cells of normal skin.

This specimen consisted of CD4+ T cells sorted from blood, obtained at week 0. The receptor was isolated from a human donor with alopecia areata. This chain joins TRBV19 and TRBJ2-1; no clear D gene. This CDR3 is CASSLRQSNNNEQFF. The CDR3, as DNA: TGTGCCAGTAGTTTGCGTCAGAGCAATAACAATGAGCAGTTCTTC.